This T cell receptor beta chain was sequenced in a study of blood T cell repertoires in COVID-19. This CDR3 is 14 amino acids long. The ends lost 1 base at V and 7 bases at J; junction bases unmatched: 0. Germline V gives CDR1 LGHDT, CDR2 YNNKEL (reference sequence). Some clones are missing from TCRdb's copy, which holds only in-frame ones; the method was immunoSEQ multiplex PCR. The sample records fewer than 350,000 clones, approximately 91% being singletons. The receptor's source is a woman aged 40 to 50 with acute COVID-19. This sequence joins TRBV3-1 (or the pseudogene TRBV3-2) and TRBJ2-2; 10 bases map to TRBD2. Source material: PBMCs or T cells enriched from blood (not recorded which). CDR3 nucleotide sequence: TGTGCCAGCAGCCAAGGGACTAGCGGCGGGGAGCTGTTTTTT. It codes for CASSQGTSGGELFF.